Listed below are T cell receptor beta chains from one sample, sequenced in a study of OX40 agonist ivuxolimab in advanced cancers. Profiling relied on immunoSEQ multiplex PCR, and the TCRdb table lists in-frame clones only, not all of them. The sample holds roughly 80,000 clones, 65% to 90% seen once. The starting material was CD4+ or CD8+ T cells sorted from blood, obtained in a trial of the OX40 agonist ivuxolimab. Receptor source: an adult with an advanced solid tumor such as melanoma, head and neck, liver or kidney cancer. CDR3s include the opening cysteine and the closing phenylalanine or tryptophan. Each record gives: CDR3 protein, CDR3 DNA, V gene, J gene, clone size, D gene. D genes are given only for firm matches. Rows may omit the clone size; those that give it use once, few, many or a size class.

CASSPSYNSPLHF	TGTGCCAGCAGTCCGTCCTATAATTCACCCCTCCACTTT	TRBV27	TRBJ1-6	once	.
CASSLGYGESGAYF	TGTGCCAGCAGCTTGGGGTACGGGGAATCCGGGGCGTACTTC	TRBV5-8	TRBJ2-7	.	.
CASAGQGLSNQPQHF	TGTGCCAGCGCCGGACAGGGCCTCAGCAATCAGCCCCAGCATTTT	TRBV2	TRBJ1-5	few	TRBD1
CASNPGTAGNTIYF	TGTGCCAGCAACCCCGGGACAGCCGGAAACACCATATATTTT	TRBV7-2	TRBJ1-3	.	TRBD1
CASSQSIPGGRNTEAFF	TGCGCCAGCAGTCAATCTATACCCGGGGGGAGGAACACTGAAGCTTTCTTT	TRBV23-1	TRBJ1-1	.	.
CASSFLGQPQHF	TGTGCCAGCAGTTTCCTGGGACAGCCCCAGCATTTT	TRBV28	TRBJ1-5	few	.
CASMHTGTGVGDTEAFF	TGCGCCAGCATGCACACCGGGACAGGGGTTGGGGACACTGAAGCTTTCTTT	TRBV5-1	TRBJ1-1	.	TRBD1
CAISESTQAVGYTF	TGTGCCATCAGTGAGTCGACACAGGCGGTTGGCTACACCTTC	TRBV10-3	TRBJ1-2	.	.
CASSLGQGRPSGANVLTF	TGTGCCAGCAGCTTAGGACAGGGGAGGCCCTCTGGGGCCAACGTCCTGACTTTC	TRBV11-1	TRBJ2-6	.	TRBD1
CASARSQTQYF	TGTGCCAGCGCCCGGTCACAGACCCAGTACTTC	TRBV2	TRBJ2-5	.	.
CAWRAIPGAGYTF	TGTGCCTGGAGGGCAATACCGGGGGCTGGCTACACCTTC	TRBV30	TRBJ1-2	.	.
CASSPTGGPGTQYF	TGTGCCAGCAGTCCGACAGGGGGGCCCGGGACCCAGTACTTC	TRBV6-5	TRBJ2-5	.	TRBD1
CASSYRQSYEQYF	TGTGCCAGCAGCTACCGACAGTCCTACGAGCAGTACTTC	TRBV5-6	TRBJ2-7	.	.
CASAASVHEQYF	TGTGCCAGCGCCGCGTCTGTCCACGAGCAGTACTTC	TRBV7-2	TRBJ2-7	.	.
CASSPRVEVLNTEAFF	TGTGCCAGCTCACCACGGGTTGAGGTTCTGAACACTGAAGCTTTCTTT	TRBV18	TRBJ1-1	.	.
CASSRRGGANTGELFF	TGTGCCAGTAGTAGGAGAGGAGGCGCGAACACCGGGGAGCTGTTTTTT	TRBV19	TRBJ2-2	.	.
CASSGQTGRGQYF	TGCGCCAGCAGCGGACAAACTGGCAGGGGGCAGTACTTC	TRBV10-2	TRBJ2-7	.	.
CASSRDSSGYEQYF	TGCGCCAGCAGCCGGGACAGCTCGGGGTACGAGCAGTACTTC	TRBV5-1	TRBJ2-7	.	TRBD1
CASSVGTINEKLFF	TGTGCCAGCAGTGTAGGAACAATTAATGAAAAACTGTTTTTT	TRBV2	TRBJ1-4	.	.
CSVDGEQGAWYGYTF	TGCAGCGTTGACGGCGAACAGGGGGCTTGGTATGGCTACACCTTC	TRBV29-1	TRBJ1-2	.	TRBD1
CASSATRDSYEQYF	TGTGCCAGCAGCGCTACTAGGGATTCGTACGAGCAGTACTTC	TRBV14	TRBJ2-7	.	.
CASLNEAEAFF	TGTGCCAGTCTAAATGAGGCTGAAGCTTTCTTT	TRBV2	TRBJ1-1	.	.
CATSRDRESGYTF	TGTGCCACCAGCAGAGATCGGGAGTCTGGCTACACCTTC	TRBV15	TRBJ1-2	.	.
CSVDEGDGAYNEQFF	TGCAGCGTTGATGAGGGGGACGGGGCCTACAATGAGCAGTTCTTC	TRBV29-1	TRBJ2-1	.	.